Listed below are T cell receptor beta chains from one sample, sequenced in a study of T cell repertoires in cytomegalovirus infection. TCRdb passed the reads through MiXCR, listing each CDR3 protein once. This sample has 490,000 or so distinct CDR3 sequences; roughly 10% occur once, and the top ten carry roughly a tenth. Specimen: PBMCs. These receptors were collected from a human donor in good health (CMV status not recorded). Some clones in this sample may be carry-over from other donors' samples. Each CDR3 is given with its conserved first and last residue. Size tells how often a clone was seen (once, few, many) or the class of an expanded clone, and some rows leave it out.

clone_size cdr3_length v_call cdr3_aa
few 15 TRBV10-3 CAISESTGPNTEAFF
many 14 TRBV6-1 CASSSGQGAETQYF
many 15 TRBV5-1 CASSPGRGAYNEQFF
many 16 TRBV7-7 CASSPAAGGPAGELFF
once 13 TRBV6-5 CASNYGLNTEAFF
many 15 TRBV7-9 CASSLEKGANEKLFF
many 16 TRBV7-2 CASSLVLAGGQETQYF
NA 14 TRBV9 CASSEGGLGYGYTF
many 17 TRBV20-1 CSAIHASAGPLSYEQYF
many 15 TRBV5-1 CASRSGTSGDNEQFF
many 12 TRBV29-1 CSVQRGRAEAFF
few 16 TRBV5-4 CASSSRGGEFYNEQFF
few 13 TRBV7-9 CASAEDRGETQYF
few 14 TRBV7-9 CASSSGGARETQYF
many 15 TRBV11-2 CASIGPGTAGYEQYF
few 16 TRBV27 CASRSTRQGLGSPLHF
few 15 TRBV20-1 CSARATGAVGEKLFF
NA 14 TRBV18 CASSMGRDGYEQYF
NA 16 TRBV27 CASSPRGGGPRGEQFF
many 14 TRBV7-9 CASSQTSGDMTQYF
many 15 TRBV7-9 CASSAQGLTNEKLFF
many 18 TRBV7-9 CASSSPQSGKVWTGELFF
NA 14 TRBV19 CASNPADRNSPLHF
many 13 TRBV2 CASSEGPHYEQYF
many 13 TRBV7-2 CASNSRGRETQYF
many 15 TRBV12-3/TRBV12-4 CASSFTGSGANVLTF
many 14 TRBV12-3/TRBV12-4 CASSPKSYGNTIYF
many 15 TRBV7-9 CASSRPGTPEETQYF
many 13 TRBV7-8 CASRETGSGTQHF
few 15 TRBV24-1 CATSDLEVAGDEQFF
NA 15 TRBV5-1 CASSTRTGGTYGYTF
few 13 TRBV29-1 CSVELTMGYEQYF
many 17 TRBV6-1 CASWGSLAGGEHGELFF
many 12 TRBV20-1 CSARRGGLALHF
many 13 TRBV10-3 CAIRFEGTDTQYF
few 14 TRBV20-1 CSASIGDANYGYTF
many 12 TRBV6-1 CASSVERNEQFF
many 13 TRBV28 CASIAGGLYEQYF
many 14 TRBV5-1 CASSSGQGSNEQFF
few 15 TRBV7-3 CASSSTSGGAREQYF
few 14 TRBV2 CASRKTSGSETQYF
few 15 TRBV28 CASSSPGTFGNTIYF
many 19 TRBV28 CASSSLGEPSVSLSYEQYF